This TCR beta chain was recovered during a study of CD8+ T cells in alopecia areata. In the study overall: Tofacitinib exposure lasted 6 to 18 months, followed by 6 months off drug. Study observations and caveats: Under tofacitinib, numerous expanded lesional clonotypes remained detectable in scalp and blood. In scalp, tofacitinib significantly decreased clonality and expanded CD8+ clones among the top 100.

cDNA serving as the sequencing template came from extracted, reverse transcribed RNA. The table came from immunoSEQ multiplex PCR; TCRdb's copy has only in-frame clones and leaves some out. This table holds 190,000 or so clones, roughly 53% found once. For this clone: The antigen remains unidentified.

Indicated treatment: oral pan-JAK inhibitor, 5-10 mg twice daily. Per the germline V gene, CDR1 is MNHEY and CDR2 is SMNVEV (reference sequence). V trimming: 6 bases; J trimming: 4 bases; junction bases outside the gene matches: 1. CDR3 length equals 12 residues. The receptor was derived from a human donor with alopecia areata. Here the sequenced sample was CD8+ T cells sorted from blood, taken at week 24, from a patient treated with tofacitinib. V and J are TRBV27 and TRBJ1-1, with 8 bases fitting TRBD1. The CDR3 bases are TGTGCCAGCAGCGACAGGGGCACTGAAGCTTTCTTT. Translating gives CASSDRGTEAFF.